This T cell receptor beta chain was recorded in a study of blood T cell repertoires in COVID-19. Study details: Whether acute or convalescent, the COVID-19 samples came from the United States, Italy and Spain. T cells, B-cell-depleted T cells, or PBMCs supplied cDNA or gDNA.

In the study's own analysis: Estimates of nucleated cell counts were drawn from the amplification of reference gene primers. Sequencing was performed with immunoSEQ multiplex PCR; in TCRdb, only in-frame clones are kept and a portion is missing. V and J calls and clone size follow that table, whereas D and trimming were derived from the DNA. The sample lists about 240,000 clones, roughly 82% occurring once. There are 15 residues in the CDR3. CDR1 and CDR2 from the germline V gene are PRHDT and FYEKMQ (reference sequence). V was pared by 4 bases and J by 5 bases, with 10 bases of the junction left unmatched.

The sample was peripheral blood. V gene TRBV13 combines with J gene TRBJ2-5, with TRBD1 matching 7 bases. The receptor comes from a woman between 65 and 79 years old with acute or convalescent COVID-19. The CDR3 DNA reads TGTGCCAGCAGCTCGGGACAGACAAGTGGGGAGACCCAGTACTTC. As protein: CASSSGQTSGETQYF.